Presented here are 2 T cell receptor beta chains from one specimen sequenced in a study of human T cells and chemical hapten exposure. TCRdb analysed the RACE reads with MiXCR anew, one entry per CDR3 protein. The profile shows roughly 80,000 distinct CDR3 sequences, 13% to 15% of them singletons. Time point denoted: pre-sensitization, week 0. Treatment reported: therapeutic diphenylcyclopropenone sensitization with weekly scalp DPC. Sample: whole blood, taken in connection with sensitization to the hapten diphenylcyclopropenone (DPC). All receptors come from a woman aged 45 to 65 with alopecia areata. Some clones in this sample may be carry-over from other donors' samples.

This clonotype came up many times. The chain recombines TRBV6-2 or TRBV6-3 with TRBJ2-7; D gene uncertain. V shed 6 bases and J shed 0 bases, with 3 bases lying between them. Germline assignment: CDR1 MNHEY and CDR2 SVGEGT. The CDR3 totals 11 residues. This CDR3 reads CASSTSYEQYF. The DNA of the CDR3 is TGTGCCAGCAGCACCTCCTACGAGCAGTACTTC.

In this sample, this clonotype turned up many times. V usage is TRBV10-2 and J usage is TRBJ2-1, with D perhaps TRBD1 or TRBD2 (5 bases each). Germline V CDR1 and CDR2: WSHSY, SAAADI. The CDR3 totals 15 residues. Trimming left V 2 bases short and J 1 base short, with 9 bases between. This CDR3 is CASSETGPSYNEQFF. The DNA for the CDR3 is TGCGCCAGCAGTGAGACGGGACCATCCTACAATGAGCAGTTCTTC.